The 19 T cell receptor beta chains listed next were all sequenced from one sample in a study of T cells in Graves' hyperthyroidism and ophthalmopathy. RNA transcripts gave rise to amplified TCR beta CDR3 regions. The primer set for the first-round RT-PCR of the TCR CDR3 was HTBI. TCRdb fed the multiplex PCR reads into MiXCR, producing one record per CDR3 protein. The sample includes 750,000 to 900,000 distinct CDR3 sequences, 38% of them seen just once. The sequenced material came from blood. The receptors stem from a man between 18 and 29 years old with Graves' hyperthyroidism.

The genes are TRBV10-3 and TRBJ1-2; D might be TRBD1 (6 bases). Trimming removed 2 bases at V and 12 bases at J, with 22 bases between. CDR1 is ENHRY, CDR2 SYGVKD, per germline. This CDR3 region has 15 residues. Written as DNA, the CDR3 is TGTGCCATCAGTGAGGGGAACAAGGACAGCTCTGGAAACACCTTC. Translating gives CAISEGNKDSSGNTF.

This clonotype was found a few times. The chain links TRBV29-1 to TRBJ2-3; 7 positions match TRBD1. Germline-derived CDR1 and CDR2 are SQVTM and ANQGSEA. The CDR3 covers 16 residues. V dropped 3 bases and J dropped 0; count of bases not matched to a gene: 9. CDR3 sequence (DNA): TGCAGCGTTGAGGGAGTCGTGACAGGGAGCACAGATACGCAGTATTTT. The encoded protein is CSVEGVVTGSTDTQYF.

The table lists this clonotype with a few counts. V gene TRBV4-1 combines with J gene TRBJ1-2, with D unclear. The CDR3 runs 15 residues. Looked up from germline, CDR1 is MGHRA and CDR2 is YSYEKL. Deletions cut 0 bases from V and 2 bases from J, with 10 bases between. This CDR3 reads CASSQDSGGNYGYTF. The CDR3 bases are TGCGCCAGCAGCCAAGATAGCGGCGGGAACTATGGCTACACCTTC.

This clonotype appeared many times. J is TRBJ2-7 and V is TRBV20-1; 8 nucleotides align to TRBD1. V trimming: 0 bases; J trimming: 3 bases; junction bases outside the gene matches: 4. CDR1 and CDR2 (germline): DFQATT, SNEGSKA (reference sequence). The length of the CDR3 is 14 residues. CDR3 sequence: CSARDHRGSYEQYF. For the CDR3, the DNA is TGCAGTGCTAGAGACCACAGGGGGAGCTACGAGCAGTACTTC.

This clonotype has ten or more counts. Written as DNA, the CDR3 is TGTGCCAGCAGTGACGGGAGGGGGCCCTTCAACGTCCTGACTTTC. It codes for CASSDGRGPFNVLTF. This sequence joins TRBV2 and TRBJ2-6; the D gene is possibly TRBD2 (8 bases). This CDR3 contains 15 residues. The germline V gene encodes CDR1 SNHLY and CDR2 FYNNEI. V was cut by 3 bases and J by 9 bases, with 15 bases left in between. The variable domain in full, with the rest retrieved from reference TRBV2 and TRBJ2-6, is EPEVTQTPSHQVTQMGQEVILRCVPISNHLYFYWYRQILGQKVEFLVSFYNNEISEKSEIFDDQFSVERPDGSNFTLKIRSTKLEDSAMYFCASSDGRGPFNVLTFGAGSRLTVL.

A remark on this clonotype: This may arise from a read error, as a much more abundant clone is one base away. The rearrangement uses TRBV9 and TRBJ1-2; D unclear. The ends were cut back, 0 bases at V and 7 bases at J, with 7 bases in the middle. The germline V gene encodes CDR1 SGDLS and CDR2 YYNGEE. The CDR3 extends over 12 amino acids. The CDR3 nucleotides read TGTGCCAGCAGCGTAGGGACGTCTGGCTACACCTTC. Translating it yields CASSVGTSGYTF.

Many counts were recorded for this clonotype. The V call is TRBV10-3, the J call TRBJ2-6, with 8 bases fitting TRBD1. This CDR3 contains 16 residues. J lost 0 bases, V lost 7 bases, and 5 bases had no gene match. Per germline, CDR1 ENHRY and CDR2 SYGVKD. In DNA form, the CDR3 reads TGTGCCATCACGGGACAGGAGATCTCTGGGGCCAACGTCCTGACTTTC. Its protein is CAITGQEISGANVLTF.

CDR3 coding DNA: TGTGCCAGCAGCCCATGGGGGGCCCATGGCTACACCTTC. Protein sequence: CASSPWGAHGYTF. This rearrangement joins TRBV7-9 to TRBJ1-2; D possibly corresponds to TRBD1 (6 bases). V lost 5 bases and J 6 bases, leaving 13 bases between the germline ends. Germline V CDR1 and CDR2: SEHNR, FQNEAQ (reference sequence). The CDR3 is 13 residues long.

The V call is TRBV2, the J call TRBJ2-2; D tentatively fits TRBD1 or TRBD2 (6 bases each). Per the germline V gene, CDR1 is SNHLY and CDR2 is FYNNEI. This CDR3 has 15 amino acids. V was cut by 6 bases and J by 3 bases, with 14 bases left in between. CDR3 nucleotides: TGTGCCAGCAGGTCCGAAGGGGGGCACACCGGGGAGCTGTTTTTT. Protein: CASRSEGGHTGELFF.

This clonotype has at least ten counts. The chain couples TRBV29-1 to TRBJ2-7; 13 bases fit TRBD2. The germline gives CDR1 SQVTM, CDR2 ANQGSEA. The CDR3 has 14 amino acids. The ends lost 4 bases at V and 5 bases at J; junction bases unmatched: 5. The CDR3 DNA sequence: TGCAGCGTTGTACTAGCGGGGGGGCCCGACGAGCAGTACTTC. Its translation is CSVVLAGGPDEQYF.

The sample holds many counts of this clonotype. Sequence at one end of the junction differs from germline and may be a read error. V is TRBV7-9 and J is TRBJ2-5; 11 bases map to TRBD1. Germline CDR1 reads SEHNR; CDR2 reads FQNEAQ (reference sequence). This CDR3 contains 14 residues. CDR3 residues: CASSLGQGAETQYF. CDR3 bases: TGTGCCAGCAGTTTAGGACAGGGGGCAGAGACCCAGTACTTC.

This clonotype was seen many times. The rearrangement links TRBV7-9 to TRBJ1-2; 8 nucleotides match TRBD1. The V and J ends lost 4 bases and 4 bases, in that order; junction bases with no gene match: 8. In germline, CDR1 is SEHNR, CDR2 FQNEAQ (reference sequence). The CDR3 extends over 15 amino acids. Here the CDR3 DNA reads TGTGCCAGCAGCTCACAGGGGGTTTTGATCTATGGCTACACCTTC. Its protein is CASSSQGVLIYGYTF.

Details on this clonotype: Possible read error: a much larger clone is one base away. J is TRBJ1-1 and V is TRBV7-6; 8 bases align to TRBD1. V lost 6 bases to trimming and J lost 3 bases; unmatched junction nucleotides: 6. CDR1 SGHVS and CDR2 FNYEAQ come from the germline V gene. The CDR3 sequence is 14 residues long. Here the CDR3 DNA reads TGTGCCAGCAGTCCAGGGGGCGCGGACACTGAAGCTTTCTTT. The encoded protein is CASSPGGADTEAFF.

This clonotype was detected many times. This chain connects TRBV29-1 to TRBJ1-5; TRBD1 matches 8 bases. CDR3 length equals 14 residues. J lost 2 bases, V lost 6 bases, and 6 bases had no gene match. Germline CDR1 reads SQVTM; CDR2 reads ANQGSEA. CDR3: CSVLTGVGNQPQHF. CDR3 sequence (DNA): TGCAGCGTCCTGACAGGGGTGGGCAATCAGCCCCAGCATTTT.

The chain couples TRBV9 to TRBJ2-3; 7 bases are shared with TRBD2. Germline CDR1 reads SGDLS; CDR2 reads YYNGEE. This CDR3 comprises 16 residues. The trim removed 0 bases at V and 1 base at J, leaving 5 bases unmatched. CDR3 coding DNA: TGTGCCAGCAGCGTAGCTTGGGACTACCGCACAGATACGCAGTATTTT. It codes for CASSVAWDYRTDTQYF. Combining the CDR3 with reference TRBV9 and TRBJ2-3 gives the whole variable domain DSGVTQTPKHLITATGQRVTLRCSPRSGDLSVYWYQQSLDQGLQFLIQYYNGEERAKGNILERFSAQQFPDLHSELNLSSLELGDSALYFCASSVAWDYRTDTQYFGPGTRLTVL.

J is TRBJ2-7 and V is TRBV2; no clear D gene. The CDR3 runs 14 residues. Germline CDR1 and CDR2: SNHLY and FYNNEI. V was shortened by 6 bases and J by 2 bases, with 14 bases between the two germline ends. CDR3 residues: CASSQADFTYEQYF. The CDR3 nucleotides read TGTGCCAGCAGCCAAGCAGACTTCACCTACGAGCAGTACTTC. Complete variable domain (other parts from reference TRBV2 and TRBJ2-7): EPEVTQTPSHQVTQMGQEVILRCVPISNHLYFYWYRQILGQKVEFLVSFYNNEISEKSEIFDDQFSVERPDGSNFTLKIRSTKLEDSAMYFCASSQADFTYEQYFGPGTRLTVT.

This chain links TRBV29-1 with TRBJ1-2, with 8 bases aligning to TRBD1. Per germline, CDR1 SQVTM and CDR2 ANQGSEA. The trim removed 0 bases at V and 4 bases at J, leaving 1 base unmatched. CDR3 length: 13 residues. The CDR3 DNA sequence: TGCAGCGTTGAAGACAGGGGGCTCTATGGCTACACCTTC. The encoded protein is CSVEDRGLYGYTF.

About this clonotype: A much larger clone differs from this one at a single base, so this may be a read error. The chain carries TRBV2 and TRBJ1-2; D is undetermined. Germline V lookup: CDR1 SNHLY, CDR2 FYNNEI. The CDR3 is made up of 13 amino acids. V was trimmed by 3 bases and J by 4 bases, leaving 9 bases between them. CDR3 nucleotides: TGTGCCAGCAGTGAGGGGTTTACCTATGGCTACACCTTC. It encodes CASSEGFTYGYTF.

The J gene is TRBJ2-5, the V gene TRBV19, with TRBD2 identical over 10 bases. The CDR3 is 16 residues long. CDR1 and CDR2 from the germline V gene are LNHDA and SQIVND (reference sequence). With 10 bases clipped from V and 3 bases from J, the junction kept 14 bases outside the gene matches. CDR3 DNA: TGTGCCACCAGGGCTGCCGGGACTAGCGCTGAAGAGACCCAGTACTTC. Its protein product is CATRAAGTSAEETQYF.